Below, one TCR beta chain is given with its context. Its antigen is unidentified. TCRdb processed the 5' RACE reads anew with MiXCR; each CDR3 protein has one entry. The sample shows under 600,000 distinct CDR3 sequences, approximately 12% of them seen only once. Germline V lookup: CDR1 DFQATT, CDR2 SNEGSKA (reference sequence). With 1 base removed from V and 2 bases from J, the gap between germline ends came to 9 bases. The CDR3 spans 15 residues. The data originate from a study of T cells after yellow fever vaccination. Whole-study findings and limits: Though weaker, the secondary response peaked faster, on day 5 versus 15. Once the booster was given, most primary-vaccination clones reappeared, at about 97% for CD4 and roughly 86% for CD8.

This sequence was found in a man in his thirties or forties who received the YFV17D yellow fever vaccine. This chain connects TRBV20-1 to TRBJ1-6; D is perhaps TRBD1 (5 bases). This specimen was PBMCs, taken on the day of the yellow fever booster vaccination. In DNA, the CDR3 is TGCAGTGCTAGAGTCGGGGGGGCCTATAATTCACCCCTCCACTTT. Its protein product is CSARVGGAYNSPLHF.